This T cell receptor beta chain was obtained from a study of chemoradiotherapy in HPV16-positive cancers. Libraries were prepared by immunoSEQ multiplex PCR; TCRdb keeps only in-frame clonotypes and omits some of them. The sample has tens of thousands of clones; about 88% are singletons. Sequenced here: blood, sampled from a patient who underwent chemoradiotherapy. The TCR was taken from a human donor with HPV-associated anogenital cancer.

The CDR3 region is CASRAPRGGKNTGELFF. The CDR3, as DNA: TGTGCCAGCAGAGCCCCCAGGGGGGGGAAGAACACCGGGGAGCTGTTTTTT. The V call is TRBV7-9, the J call TRBJ2-2, with D perhaps being TRBD1 or TRBD2 (7 bases each). CDR1 and CDR2 from the germline V gene are SEHNR and FQNEAQ (reference sequence). V lost 6 bases and J lost 1, with 18 bases in between. The CDR3 consists of 17 residues.